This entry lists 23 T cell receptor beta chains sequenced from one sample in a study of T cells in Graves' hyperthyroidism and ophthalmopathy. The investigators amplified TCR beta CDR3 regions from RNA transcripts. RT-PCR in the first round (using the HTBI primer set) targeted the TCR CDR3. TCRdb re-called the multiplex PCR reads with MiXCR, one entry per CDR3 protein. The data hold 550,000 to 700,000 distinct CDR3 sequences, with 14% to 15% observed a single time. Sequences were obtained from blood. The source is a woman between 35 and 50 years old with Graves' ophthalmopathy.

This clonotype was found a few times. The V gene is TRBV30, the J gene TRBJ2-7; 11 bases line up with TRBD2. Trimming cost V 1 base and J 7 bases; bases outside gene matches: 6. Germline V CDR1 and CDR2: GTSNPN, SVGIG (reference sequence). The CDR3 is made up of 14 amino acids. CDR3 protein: CAWSALAGGGEQYF. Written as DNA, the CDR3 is TGTGCCTGGAGTGCTCTAGCGGGAGGAGGGGAGCAGTACTTC.

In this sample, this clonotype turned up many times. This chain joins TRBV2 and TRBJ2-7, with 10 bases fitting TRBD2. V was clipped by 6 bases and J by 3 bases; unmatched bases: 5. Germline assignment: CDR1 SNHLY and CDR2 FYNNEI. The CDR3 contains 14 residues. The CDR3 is CASRVLAGVYEQYF. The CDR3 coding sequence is TGTGCCAGCAGGGTTCTAGCGGGAGTCTACGAGCAGTACTTC. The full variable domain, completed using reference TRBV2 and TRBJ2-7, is EPEVTQTPSHQVTQMGQEVILRCVPISNHLYFYWYRQILGQKVEFLVSFYNNEISEKSEIFDDQFSVERPDGSNFTLKIRSTKLEDSAMYFCASRVLAGVYEQYFGPGTRLTVT.

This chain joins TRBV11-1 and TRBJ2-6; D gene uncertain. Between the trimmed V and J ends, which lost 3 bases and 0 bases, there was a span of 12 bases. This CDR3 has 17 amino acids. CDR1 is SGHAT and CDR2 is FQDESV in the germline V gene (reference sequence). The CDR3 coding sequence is TGTGCCAGCAGCTTCCCCGCGGTTTTCTCTGGGGCCAACGTCCTGACTTTC. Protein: CASSFPAVFSGANVLTF.

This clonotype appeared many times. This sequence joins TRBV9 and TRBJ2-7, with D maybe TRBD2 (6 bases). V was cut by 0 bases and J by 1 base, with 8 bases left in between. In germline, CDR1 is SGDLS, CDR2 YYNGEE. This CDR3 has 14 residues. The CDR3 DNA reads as TGTGCCAGCAGCGTAGACGGGAGTTCCTACGAGCAGTACTTC. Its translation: CASSVDGSSYEQYF.

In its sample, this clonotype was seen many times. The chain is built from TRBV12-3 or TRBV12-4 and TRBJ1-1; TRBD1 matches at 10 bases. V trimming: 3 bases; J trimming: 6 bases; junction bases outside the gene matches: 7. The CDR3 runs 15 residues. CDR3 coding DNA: TGTGCCAGCAGTTTCGTCCGGGACAGGGGTGCTGAAGCTTTCTTT. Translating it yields CASSFVRDRGAEAFF.

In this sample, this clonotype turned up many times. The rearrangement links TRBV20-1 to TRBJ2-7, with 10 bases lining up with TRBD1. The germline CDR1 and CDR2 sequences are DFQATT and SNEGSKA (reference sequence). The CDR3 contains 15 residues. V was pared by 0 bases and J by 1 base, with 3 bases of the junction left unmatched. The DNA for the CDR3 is TGCAGTGCTAGAGACCCGGGACAGGGGTCCTACGAGCAGTACTTC. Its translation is CSARDPGQGSYEQYF.

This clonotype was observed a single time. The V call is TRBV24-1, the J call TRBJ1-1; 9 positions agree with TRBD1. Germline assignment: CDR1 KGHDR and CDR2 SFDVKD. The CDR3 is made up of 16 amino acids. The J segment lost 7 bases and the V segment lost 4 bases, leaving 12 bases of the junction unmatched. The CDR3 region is CATSDVGQGGLVEAFF. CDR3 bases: TGTGCCACCAGTGACGTGGGACAGGGTGGTTTGGTTGAAGCTTTCTTT.

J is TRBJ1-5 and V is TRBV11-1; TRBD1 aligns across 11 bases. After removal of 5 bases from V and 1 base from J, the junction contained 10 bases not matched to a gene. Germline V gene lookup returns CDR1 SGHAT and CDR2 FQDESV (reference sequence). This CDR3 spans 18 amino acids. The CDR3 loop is CASSTTPGTGGSNQPQHF. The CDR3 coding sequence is TGTGCCAGCAGCACAACCCCCGGGACAGGGGGGAGCAATCAGCCCCAGCATTTT. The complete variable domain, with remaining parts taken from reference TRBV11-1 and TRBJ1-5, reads EAEVAQSPRYKITEKSQAVAFWCDPISGHATLYWYRQILGQGPELLVQFQDESVVDDSQLPKDRFSAERLKGVDSTLKIQPAELGDSAMYLCASSTTPGTGGSNQPQHFGDGTRLSIL.

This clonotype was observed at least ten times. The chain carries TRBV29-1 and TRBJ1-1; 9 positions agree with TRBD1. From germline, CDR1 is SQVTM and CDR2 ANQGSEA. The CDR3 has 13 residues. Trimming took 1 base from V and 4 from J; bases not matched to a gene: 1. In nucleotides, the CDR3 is TGCAGCGTTGAAGGGGGACAGGGCACTGAAGCTTTCTTT. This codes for CSVEGGQGTEAFF.

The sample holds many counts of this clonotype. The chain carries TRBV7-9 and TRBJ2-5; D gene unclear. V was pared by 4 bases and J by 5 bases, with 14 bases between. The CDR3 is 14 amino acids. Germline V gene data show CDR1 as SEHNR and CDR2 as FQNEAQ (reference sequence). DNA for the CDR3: TGTGCCAGCAGCTCGCTCACTCAGTCGGAGACCCAGTACTTC. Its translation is CASSSLTQSETQYF.

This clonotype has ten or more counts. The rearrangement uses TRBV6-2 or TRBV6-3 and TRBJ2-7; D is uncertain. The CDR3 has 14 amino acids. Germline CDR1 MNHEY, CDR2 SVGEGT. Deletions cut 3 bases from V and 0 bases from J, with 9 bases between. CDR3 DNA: TGTGCCAGCAGTTATCCCCCTAACTCCTACGAGCAGTACTTC. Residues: CASSYPPNSYEQYF.

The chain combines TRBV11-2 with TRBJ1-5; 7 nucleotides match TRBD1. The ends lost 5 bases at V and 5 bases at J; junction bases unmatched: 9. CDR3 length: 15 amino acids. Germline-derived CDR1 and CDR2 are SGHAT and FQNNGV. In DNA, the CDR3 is TGTGCCAGCAGCCGTTTAGGGGGCACGGATCAGCCCCAGCATTTT. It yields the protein CASSRLGGTDQPQHF.

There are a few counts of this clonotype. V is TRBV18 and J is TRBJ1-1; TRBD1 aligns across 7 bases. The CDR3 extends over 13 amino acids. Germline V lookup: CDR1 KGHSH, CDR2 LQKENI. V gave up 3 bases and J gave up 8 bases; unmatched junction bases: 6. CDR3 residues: CASSPTLTGEAFF. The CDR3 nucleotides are TGTGCCAGCTCACCGACGCTGACAGGGGAAGCTTTCTTT.

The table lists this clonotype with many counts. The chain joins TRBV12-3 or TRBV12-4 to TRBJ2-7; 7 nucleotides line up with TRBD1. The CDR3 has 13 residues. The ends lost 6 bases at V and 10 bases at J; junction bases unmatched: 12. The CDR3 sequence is CASSTGTVQVQYF. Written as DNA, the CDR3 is TGTGCCAGCAGCACCGGGACAGTACAGGTTCAGTACTTC.

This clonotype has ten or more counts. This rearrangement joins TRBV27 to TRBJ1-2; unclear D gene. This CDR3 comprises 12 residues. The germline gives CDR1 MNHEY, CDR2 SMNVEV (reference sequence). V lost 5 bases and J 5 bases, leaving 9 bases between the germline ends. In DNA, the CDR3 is TGTGCCAGCAGTAATTCAGCTTATGGCTACACCTTC. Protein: CASSNSAYGYTF.

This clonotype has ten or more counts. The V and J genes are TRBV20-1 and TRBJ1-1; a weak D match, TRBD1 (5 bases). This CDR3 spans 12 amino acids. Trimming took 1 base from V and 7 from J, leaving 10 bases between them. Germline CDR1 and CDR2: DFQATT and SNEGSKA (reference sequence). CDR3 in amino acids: CSARVWGGEAFF. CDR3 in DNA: TGCAGTGCTAGAGTTTGGGGGGGTGAAGCTTTCTTT.

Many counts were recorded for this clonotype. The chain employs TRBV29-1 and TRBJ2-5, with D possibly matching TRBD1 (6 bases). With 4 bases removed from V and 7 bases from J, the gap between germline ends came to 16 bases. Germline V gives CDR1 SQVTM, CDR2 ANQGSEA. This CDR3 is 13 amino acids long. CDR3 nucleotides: TGCAGCGTTGTTTGGACAAGAGGGGGGACCCAGTACTTC. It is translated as CSVVWTRGGTQYF.

The CDR3 DNA is TGTGCCAGCAGCTCGACAGGGGGCTTTCTGTACGAGCAGTACTTC. It translates to CASSSTGGFLYEQYF. J is TRBJ2-7 and V is TRBV11-2; 10 bases align to TRBD1. J gave up 4 bases and V 4 bases, and 7 bases lay outside the gene matches. The length of the CDR3 is 15 residues. Per germline, CDR1 SGHAT and CDR2 FQNNGV.

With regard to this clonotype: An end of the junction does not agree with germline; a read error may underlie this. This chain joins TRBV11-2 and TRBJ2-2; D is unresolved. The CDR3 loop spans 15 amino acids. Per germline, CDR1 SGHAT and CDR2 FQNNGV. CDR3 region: CASGLGLGNTGELFF. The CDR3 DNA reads TGTGCCAGCGGCTTAGGATTAGGGAACACCGGGGAGCTGTTTTTT.

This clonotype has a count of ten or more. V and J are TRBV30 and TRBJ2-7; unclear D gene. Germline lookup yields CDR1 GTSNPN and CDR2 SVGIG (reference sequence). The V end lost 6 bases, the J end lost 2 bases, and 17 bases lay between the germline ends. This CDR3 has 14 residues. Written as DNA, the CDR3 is TGTGCCTGCCCTAAGCAGGAGAAGGCCTACGAGCAGTACTTC. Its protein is CACPKQEKAYEQYF.

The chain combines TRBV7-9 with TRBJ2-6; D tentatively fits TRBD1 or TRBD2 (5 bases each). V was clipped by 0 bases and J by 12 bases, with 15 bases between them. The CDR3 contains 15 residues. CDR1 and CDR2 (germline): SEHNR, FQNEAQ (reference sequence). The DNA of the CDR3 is TGTGCCAGCAGCTTAGCCAGGCAGGGAGACAGCGTCCTGACTTTC. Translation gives CASSLARQGDSVLTF.

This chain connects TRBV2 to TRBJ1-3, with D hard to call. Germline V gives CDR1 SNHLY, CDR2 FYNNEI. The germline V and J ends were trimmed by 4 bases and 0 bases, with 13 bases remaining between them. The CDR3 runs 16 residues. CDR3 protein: CASSAVTARSGNTIYF. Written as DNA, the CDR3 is TGTGCCAGCAGTGCGGTTACAGCTCGCTCTGGAAACACCATATATTTT.

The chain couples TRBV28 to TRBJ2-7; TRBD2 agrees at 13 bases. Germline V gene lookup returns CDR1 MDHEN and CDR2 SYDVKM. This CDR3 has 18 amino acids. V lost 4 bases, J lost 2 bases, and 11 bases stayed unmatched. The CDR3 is CASSSSRLAGGITYEQYF. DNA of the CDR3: TGTGCCAGCAGTTCATCTCGACTAGCGGGAGGAATCACCTACGAGCAGTACTTC.